This T cell receptor (beta chain) was documented in a study of OX40 agonist ivuxolimab in advanced cancers. General notes on the study: Ivuxolimab, which targeted the costimulatory receptor OX40 (CD134), was an agonistic, fully human IgG2 monoclonal antibody. Intravenous ivuxolimab was administered to patients every 2 weeks at six dose levels: 0.01, 0.1, 0.3, 1.5, 3 and 10 mg/kg. Among the 50 to 55 dose-escalation patients, some 19 had hepatocellular carcinoma, some 15 melanoma, 9 renal cell carcinoma and 9 head and neck cancer. A male proportion of under 85% and a mean age of approximately 58 years, ranging from about 23 to 90, were recorded for the dose-escalation cohort. Prior anti-PD-1, anti-PD-L1 or anti-CTLA-4 therapy was permitted, and checkpoint inhibitors had been received by 30% to 40% of dose-escalation patients. Partial responses occurred in three dose-escalation patients, of whom one had hepatocellular carcinoma and two had cutaneous melanoma. The purpose of peripheral TCRbeta sequencing was to test whether ivuxolimab changed TCR sequence diversity and led to clonal T-cell expansion. The paper reports the monotherapy dose-escalation portion (N of about 56 patients) of the phase I ivuxolimab trial. What the work shows at the level of the full study, not this receptor alone: The antigen specificity of the clonally expanded peripheral T cells was not determined. Low levels of normalized T-cell clonal expansion were also seen in some nonresponding patients. At doses of 0.1 to 3.0 mg/kg, clonal expansion of both CD4+ and CD8+ blood T cells was observed from baseline to week 6. On average, CD8+ T cells showed more expanded clones than CD4+ T cells after ivuxolimab. In the 0.1-3.0 mg/kg groups, partial responders had among the lowest normalized peripheral clonal expansion, particularly in CD8+ T cells.

Notes on this clone: The target of this receptor is not known. One base away there is no much larger clone; base qualities are not given.

To sequence the TCRbeta CDR3 region, genomic DNA was isolated from the sorted cells. TCRbeta CDR3 regions were sequenced using the immunoSEQ Assay. TCRdb's version of the immuneACCESS table is confined to in-frame rearrangements and falls short of the full clone set. An unresolved V gene accounts for under half of the shortfall where checked; the remainder is of unknown origin. This sample gives about 99,000 clones in total; roughly nine tenths of them show up just once. The ten largest clones represent roughly 0.31% of the sample. The trial excluded patients who had a history of autoimmune disease or were on systemic immunosuppression. Peripheral blood for TCR sequencing was collected from all dose cohorts at baseline, on cycle 4 day 1, and on cycle 7 day 1. The samples were drawn from a first-in-human, open-label, multicenter phase I dose-escalation trial of ivuxolimab. Adults with locally advanced or metastatic melanoma, renal cell, hepatocellular, or head and neck squamous cell carcinoma were enrolled in the trial. CD4+ and CD8+ T cells were sorted separately from peripheral blood before TCR sequencing.

The input for sequencing was CD4+ or CD8+ T cells sorted from blood, taken in a trial of the OX40 agonist ivuxolimab. This sequence originates from an adult with an advanced solid tumor such as melanoma, head and neck, liver or kidney cancer.

The DNA reads as follows: TGTGCCAGCAGCCCTCAGGCAGGGGGCCCCTACGAGCAGTACTTC. This translates into CASSPQAGGPYEQYF. The receptor chain draws on TRBV14 and TRBJ2-7, and 8 bases in between align with TRBD1. Relative to germline, V is missing 4 bases and J is missing 2 bases, with 7 bases of the junction outside any gene match. According to the germline V gene, CDR1 reads SGHDN and CDR2 reads FVKESK. The CDR3 contains 15 residues, cysteine and phenylalanine counted. The retained sequence is limited to the CDR3, 45 bases, with the frame set at the first base.